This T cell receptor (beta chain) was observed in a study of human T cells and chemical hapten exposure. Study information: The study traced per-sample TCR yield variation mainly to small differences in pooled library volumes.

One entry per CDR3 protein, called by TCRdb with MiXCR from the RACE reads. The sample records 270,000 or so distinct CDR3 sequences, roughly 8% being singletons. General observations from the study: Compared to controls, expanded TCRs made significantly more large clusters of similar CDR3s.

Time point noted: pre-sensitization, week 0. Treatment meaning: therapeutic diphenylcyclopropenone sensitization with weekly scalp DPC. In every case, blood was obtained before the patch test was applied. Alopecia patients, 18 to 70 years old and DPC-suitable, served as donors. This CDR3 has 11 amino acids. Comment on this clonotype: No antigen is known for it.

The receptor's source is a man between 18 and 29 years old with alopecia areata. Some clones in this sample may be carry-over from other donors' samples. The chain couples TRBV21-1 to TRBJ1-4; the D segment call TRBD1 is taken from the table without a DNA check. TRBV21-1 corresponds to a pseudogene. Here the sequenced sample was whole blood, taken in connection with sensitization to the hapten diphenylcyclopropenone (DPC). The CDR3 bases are TGTGCCAGCATCACGTCCCAGGGGTTGTTTTTT. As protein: CASITSQGLFF.